One and the same sample provided the 12 T cell receptor beta chains below, sequenced in a study of glioma-infiltrating T cells. The iRepertoire nested amplicon-rescue multiplex PCR amplified TCR alpha and beta CDR3s from RNA. TCRdb analysed the multiplex PCR reads with MiXCR anew, one entry per CDR3 protein. This table has approximately 100,000 distinct CDR3 sequences, less than 30% appearing once. The specimen sequenced was glioma tissue, nonneoplastic brain tissue, or PBMCs (not recorded which). The receptors derive from a human donor with low-grade glioma or glioblastoma, undergoing nonglioma brain surgery, or in good health (not recorded which).

The chain uses TRBV7-9 and TRBJ1-1, with D possibly TRBD1 on 5 matching bases. V lost 1 base, J lost 11 bases, and 11 bases lay in between. Germline-derived CDR1 and CDR2 are SEHNR and FQNEAQ (reference sequence). CDR3 length equals 12 residues. The CDR3 DNA reads TGTGCCAGCAGCTTAGGCAGGGCCCTGGCTTTCTTT. Protein product: CASSLGRALAFF. The full variable domain, its missing parts supplied by reference TRBV7-9 and TRBJ1-1, is DTGVSQNPRHKITKRGQNVTFRCDPISEHNRLYWYRQTLGQGPEFLTYFQNEAQLEKSRLLSDRFSAERPKGSFSTLEIQRTEQGDSAMYLCASSLGRALAFFGQGTRLTVV.

This clonotype showed up many times. The chain links TRBV28 to TRBJ2-1; TRBD2 matches 7 bases. CDR3 length: 13 residues. The ends lost 6 bases at V and 7 bases at J; junction bases unmatched: 6. Germline values: CDR1 MDHEN, CDR2 SYDVKM. CDR3 protein: CASSRLALNEQFF. The CDR3 nucleotides are TGTGCCAGCAGCCGACTAGCTCTGAATGAGCAGTTCTTC.

This clonotype was observed at least ten times. The V gene is TRBV2, the J gene TRBJ1-1; D is possibly TRBD1 (6 bases). This CDR3 is built from 13 residues. Trimming cost V 11 bases and J 1 base, with 14 bases left between them. CDR1 and CDR2 (germline): SNHLY, FYNNEI. This chain's CDR3 is CAGEPGQNTEAFF. DNA of the CDR3: TGTGCCGGAGAACCGGGACAGAACACTGAAGCTTTCTTT.

Comments on this clonotype: One junction end disagrees with the germline gene, perhaps due to a read error. The genes are TRBV29-1 and TRBJ2-3, with D unclear. The CDR3 has 12 residues. Germline CDR1 SQVTM, CDR2 ANQGSEA. The CDR3 coding sequence is TGCAGTGTTGTTCAGGTGTCAGATACGCAGTATTTT. Translating gives CSVVQVSDTQYF.

Ten or more counts support this clonotype. The rearrangement joins TRBV2 to TRBJ1-2, with D unclear. From germline, CDR1 is SNHLY and CDR2 FYNNEI. Trimming removed 6 bases from V and 4 bases from J, with 15 bases in between. The CDR3 is 14 residues long. The DNA of the CDR3 is TGTGCCAGCAGAGCACAACCGGGCCTCTATGGCTACACCTTC. Translating gives CASRAQPGLYGYTF.

This clonotype was recorded at least ten times. This chain links TRBV7-9 with TRBJ1-1; D is possibly TRBD1 (6 bases). The CDR3 spans 12 residues. Trimming took off 6 bases at V and 4 bases at J, with 9 bases between the two ends. CDR1 is SEHNR, CDR2 FQNEAQ, per germline (reference sequence). CDR3 nucleotides: TGTGCCAGCAGGGGGGCCGGCACTGAAGCTTTCTTT. Translation gives CASRGAGTEAFF.

This clonotype was seen a handful of times. This chain uses TRBV7-9 with TRBJ2-1; 11 bases map to TRBD2. There are 16 residues in the CDR3. Germline CDR1 and CDR2: SEHNR and FQNEAQ (reference sequence). Losses at the gene ends were 5 bases for V and 10 bases for J; bases not matched to a gene: 13. The CDR3 coding sequence is TGTGCCAGCAGCGATATGACTAGCGGGGTAGTTAGGGAGCAGTTCTTC. Translating gives CASSDMTSGVVREQFF.

This clonotype has a single count. The junction departs from the called germline gene at one end, perhaps through a read error. The chain employs TRBV6-2 or TRBV6-3 and TRBJ1-1; the D gene is possibly TRBD1 (5 bases). The CDR3 loop spans 14 amino acids. Looked up from germline, CDR1 is MNHEY and CDR2 is SVGEGT. The CDR3: CASSYQGSSTEAFF. The CDR3 nucleotides are TGTGCCAGCAGTTACCAGGGATCCAGCACTGAGGCTTTCTTT.

Remarks on this clonotype: One end of the junction fails to match germline, which may point to a read error. The chain recombines TRBV6-1 with TRBJ2-7; D is perhaps TRBD1 (6 bases). The CDR3 has 15 amino acids. Germline CDR1 reads MNHNS; CDR2 reads SASEGT. The CDR3 sequence: CASSPSDKDSDEQYF. For the CDR3, the DNA is TGTGCCAGCAGTCCTTCGGACAAGGACAGCGACGAGCAATACTTC.

This chain uses TRBV7-3 with TRBJ2-2; either TRBD1 or TRBD2 may fit D (5 bases each). The CDR3 contains 12 residues. Germline V lookup: CDR1 SGHTA, CDR2 FQGTGA. The V end lost 5 bases, the J end lost 13 bases, and 14 bases lay between the germline ends. Written as DNA, the CDR3 is TGTGCCAGCAGCCCAGGACGGGGCGTGCTGTTTTTT. It encodes CASSPGRGVLFF.

This clonotype has a count of ten or more. The genes are TRBV7-2 and TRBJ1-1; D is uncertain. CDR1 and CDR2 from the germline V gene are SGHTA and FQGNSA. The CDR3 sequence is 14 residues long. V gave up 1 base and J gave up 5 bases, with 11 bases separating them. DNA of the CDR3: TGTGCCAGCAGCTTAGTCCGGGTGAGGACTGAAGCTTTCTTT. As protein: CASSLVRVRTEAFF.

This chain joins TRBV3-1 and TRBJ1-2; 8 bases match TRBD1. The trim removed 1 base at V and 8 bases at J, leaving 6 bases unmatched. CDR1 is LGHDT, CDR2 YNNKEL, per germline (reference sequence). The CDR3 consists of 14 residues. The CDR3 bases are TGTGCCAGCAGCCAAGGGCAGGGGGCGCGGGGCTACACCTTC. Amino acids: CASSQGQGARGYTF.